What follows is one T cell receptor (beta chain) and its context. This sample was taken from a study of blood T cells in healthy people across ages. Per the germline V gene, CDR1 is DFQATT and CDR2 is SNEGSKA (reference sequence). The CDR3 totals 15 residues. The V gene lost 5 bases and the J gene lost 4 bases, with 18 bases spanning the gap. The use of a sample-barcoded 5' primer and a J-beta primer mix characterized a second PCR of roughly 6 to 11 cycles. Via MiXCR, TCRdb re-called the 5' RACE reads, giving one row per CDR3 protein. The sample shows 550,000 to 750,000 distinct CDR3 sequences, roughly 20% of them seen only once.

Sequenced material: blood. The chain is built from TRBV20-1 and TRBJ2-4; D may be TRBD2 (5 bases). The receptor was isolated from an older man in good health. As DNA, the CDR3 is TGCAGTGCTCCCTTAGGTGGTGGGAGAAAAAACATTCAGTACTTC. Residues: CSAPLGGGRKNIQYF.